The sequence of this T cell receptor beta chain was determined in a study of T cell responses to AZD1222 COVID-19 vaccine. Data came from immunoSEQ multiplex PCR; TCRdb stores just in-frame clones and leaves some out. The sample shows more than 95,000 clones, approximately 88% of them seen only once. This CDR3 is 13 amino acids long. The germline gives CDR1 SGHAT, CDR2 FQNNGV. V shed 4 bases and J shed 5 bases, with 12 bases lying between them. The gene calls are TRBV11-2 and TRBJ2-7; possible D gene TRBD2, 5 bases. This clonotype was obtained from an adult in good health. Material: peripheral blood, obtained on day 0 of AZD1222 vaccination. The CDR3 spells CASSWVRDHEQYF. The CDR3 bases are TGTGCCAGCAGCTGGGTTCGGGATCACGAGCAGTACTTC. Combining the CDR3 with reference TRBV11-2 and TRBJ2-7 gives the whole variable domain EAGVAQSPRYKIIEKRQSVAFWCNPISGHATLYWYQQILGQGPKLLIQFQNNGVVDDSQLPKDRFSAERLKGVDSTLKIQPAKLEDSAVYLCASSWVRDHEQYFGPGTRLTVT.